Given below is one T cell receptor beta chain in context. Its matching antigen is unknown. Germline V gene data show CDR1 as SGHDN and CDR2 as FVKESK. V was shortened by 6 bases and J by 9 bases, with 18 bases between the two germline ends. The CDR3 has 14 residues. This specimen belongs to a study of glioma-infiltrating T cells. Amplification of TCR alpha and beta CDR3 regions from RNA used iRepertoire nested multiplex PCR. Input was roughly 85-400 ng of tissue mRNA or PBMC total RNA. TCRdb reprocessed the multiplex PCR reads via MiXCR and lists one record per CDR3 protein. Found here are about 89,000 distinct CDR3 sequences, about a quarter of them singletons; the top ten hold 5.5% to 7.5%. Study-level results: Only very few CDR3 sequences appeared in both tissue and blood. Gliomas, especially low-grade, showed above-expected tissue-blood divergence; non-neoplastic patients showed below.

The chain recombines TRBV14 with TRBJ1-5; tentatively, D is TRBD1 (6 bases). The clonotype was recovered from a human donor with low-grade glioma or glioblastoma, undergoing nonglioma brain surgery, or in good health (not recorded which). The sequenced sample consisted of glioma tissue, nonneoplastic brain tissue, or PBMCs (not recorded which). The CDR3 DNA sequence: TGTGCCAGCAGTCCCGGGGGGGGCGTACGGCCCCAGCATTTT. This gives the protein CASSPGGGVRPQHF.